What follows are 12 T cell receptor beta chains derived from one specimen sequenced in a study of T cells in Graves' hyperthyroidism and ophthalmopathy. Amplification targeted TCR beta CDR3 regions from RNA transcripts. HTBI primers were used for first-round RT-PCR of the TCR CDR3. TCRdb fed the multiplex PCR reads into MiXCR, producing one record per CDR3 protein. This sample has about 640,000 distinct CDR3 sequences, with more than 20% found just once. Sequencing used blood. The origin of the receptors is a man younger than 40 with Graves' ophthalmopathy.

This chain connects TRBV6-2 or TRBV6-3 to TRBJ2-1, with TRBD1 matching over 7 bases. The germline gives CDR1 MNHEY, CDR2 SVGEGT. The J segment lost 8 bases and the V segment lost 3 bases, leaving 10 bases of the junction unmatched. This CDR3 contains 15 residues. The CDR3 DNA is TGTGCCAGCAGTTATTCGACAGGGATCGGTCATGAGCAGTTCTTC. Amino acid sequence: CASSYSTGIGHEQFF.

This clonotype was recorded many times. This chain uses TRBV13 with TRBJ2-7; D call uncertain. The germline V gene has CDR1 PRHDT and CDR2 FYEKMQ (reference sequence). The V and J ends lost 0 bases and 1 base respectively, with 7 bases between them. This CDR3 is 14 amino acids long. The CDR3: CASSLGDTSYEQYF. Here the CDR3 DNA reads TGTGCCAGCAGCTTAGGCGACACTTCCTACGAGCAGTACTTC.

This clonotype was seen a few times. This chain connects TRBV2 to TRBJ2-7, with a weak D call TRBD2 (5 bases). Germline V gene lookup returns CDR1 SNHLY and CDR2 FYNNEI. V lost 6 bases and J lost 2, with 17 bases in between. This CDR3 spans 15 amino acids. CDR3 bases: TGTGCCAGCAGGGCGGAGCTATCGGGGACCTACGAGCAGTACTTC. Its translation: CASRAELSGTYEQYF.

J is TRBJ2-3 and V is TRBV7-9; D perhaps matches TRBD2 (6 bases). Per the germline V gene, CDR1 is SEHNR and CDR2 is FQNEAQ (reference sequence). The CDR3 has 20 amino acids. Trimming took off 1 base at V and 4 bases at J, with 27 bases between the two ends. CDR3 nucleotides: TGTGCCAGCAGCTTAGGTTTTGTATTAGCGACCTCCGGGGGACCAGATACGCAGTATTTT. It is translated as CASSLGFVLATSGGPDTQYF.

This clonotype was counted between two and nine times. The J gene is TRBJ2-3, the V gene TRBV12-3 or TRBV12-4, with 8 nucleotides matching TRBD1. The CDR3 loop spans 18 amino acids. Germline trimming cut 3 bases from V and 6 bases from J; bases unmatched to any gene: 17. CDR3 DNA: TGTGCCAGCAGTTTTATAATCGCCTGGGACAGGCTTGTCGATACGCAGTATTTT. Encoded protein: CASSFIIAWDRLVDTQYF.

This clonotype showed up just a few times. The junction departs from germline at one end; a sequencing error may be responsible. The V gene is TRBV9, the J gene TRBJ2-2; the D gene is possibly TRBD2 (5 bases). CDR1 SGDLS and CDR2 YYNGEE come from the germline V gene. The CDR3 extends over 18 amino acids. The CDR3 nucleotides read TGTGCCAGCAGCGTAGTAGCTAGCACCTACACGAACACCGAGGAGCTGTTTTTT. Translation: CASSVVASTYTNTEELFF.

The rearrangement links TRBV12-3 or TRBV12-4 to TRBJ2-3; a possible D gene is TRBD2 (5 bases). CDR3 length: 15 amino acids. V lost 6 bases, J lost 1 base, and 14 bases lay in between. CDR3 sequence: CASSLEEVRTDTQYF. CDR3 in DNA: TGTGCCAGCAGCTTGGAGGAGGTCCGCACAGATACGCAGTATTTT.

This clonotype was seen a handful of times. The chain employs TRBV28 and TRBJ2-5, with D possibly matching TRBD2 (6 bases). Trimming pared 6 bases from V and 4 bases from J, leaving 12 bases between. Germline lookup yields CDR1 MDHEN and CDR2 SYDVKM. CDR3 length: 13 amino acids. For the CDR3, the DNA is TGTGCCAGCAGAAGTCGGAGGGGAGAGACCCAGTACTTC. It encodes CASRSRRGETQYF.

This chain connects TRBV20-1 to TRBJ2-1, with TRBD2 matching over 7 bases. Trimming cost V 1 base and J 0 bases; bases outside gene matches: 6. Looked up from germline, CDR1 is DFQATT and CDR2 is SNEGSKA (reference sequence). This CDR3 spans 16 amino acids. The CDR3 loop reads CSARVMRGSSYNEQFF. CDR3 bases: TGCAGTGCTAGAGTTATGCGGGGGAGCTCCTACAATGAGCAGTTCTTC.

This rearrangement joins TRBV30 to TRBJ1-2; 7 bases match TRBD1. V gave up 5 bases and J gave up 4 bases; unmatched junction bases: 16. The CDR3 covers 16 residues. CDR1 and CDR2 from the germline V gene are GTSNPN and SVGIG (reference sequence). CDR3 coding DNA: TGTGCCTGGGGTACACCAATAAGACAGGGTGGCTATGGCTACACCTTC. It yields the protein CAWGTPIRQGGYGYTF.

This clonotype has at least ten counts. The chain has TRBV19 and TRBJ1-2, with a tentative D call TRBD1 (6 bases). V dropped 6 bases and J dropped 1 base, with 21 bases sitting between them. Per germline, CDR1 LNHDA and CDR2 SQIVND (reference sequence). This CDR3 comprises 17 residues. CDR3 sequence: CASRGSRSLDSNYGYTF. For the CDR3, the DNA is TGTGCCAGTAGAGGATCTAGGAGTCTGGACAGTAACTATGGCTACACCTTC.

This chain links TRBV6-5 with TRBJ1-1; D gene ambiguous. V lost 2 bases and J lost 0, with 10 bases in between. CDR3 length equals 15 residues. The germline V gene has CDR1 MNHEY and CDR2 SVGAGI. This CDR3 is CASSYLGNMNTEAFF. As DNA, the CDR3 is TGTGCCAGCAGTTACCTCGGCAACATGAACACTGAAGCTTTCTTT.